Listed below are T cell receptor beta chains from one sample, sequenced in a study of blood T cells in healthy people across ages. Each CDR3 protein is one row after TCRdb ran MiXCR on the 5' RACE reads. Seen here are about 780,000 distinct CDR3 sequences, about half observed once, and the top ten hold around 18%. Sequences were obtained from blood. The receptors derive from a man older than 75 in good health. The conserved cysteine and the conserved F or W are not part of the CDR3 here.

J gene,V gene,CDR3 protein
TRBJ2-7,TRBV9,ASSTRDLAGDEQY
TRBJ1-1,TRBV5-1,ASRARLANTEAF
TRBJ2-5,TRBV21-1,ASSNGLPKTY
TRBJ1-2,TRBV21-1,ASSKTAGGYGYT
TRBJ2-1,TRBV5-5,ASSSYSGSSYNEQF
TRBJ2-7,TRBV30,AWSNGRTYEQY
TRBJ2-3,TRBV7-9,ASSGTIRGADTQY
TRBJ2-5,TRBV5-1,ASTPSMTGRETQY
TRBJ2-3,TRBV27,ASRLGLAGSDTQY
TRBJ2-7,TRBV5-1,ASSSSSDYSYEQY
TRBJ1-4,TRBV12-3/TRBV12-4,ASSALGGDNEKLF
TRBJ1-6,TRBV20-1,SANRIHGDSPLH
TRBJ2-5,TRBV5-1,ASSLVIAGYQETQY
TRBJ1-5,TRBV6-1,ASRASFNQPQH
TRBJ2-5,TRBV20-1,SARSHYSNEQY
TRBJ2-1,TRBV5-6,ASTSLGTASYNEQF
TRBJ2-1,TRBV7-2,ASSSRLAGGPNNEQF
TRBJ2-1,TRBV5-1,ASRTTRSGEQF
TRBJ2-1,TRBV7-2,ASSLGQGGSYNEQF
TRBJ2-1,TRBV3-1,ASSLRAGNLF
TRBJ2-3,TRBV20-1,SARGGGGLAGEDTQY
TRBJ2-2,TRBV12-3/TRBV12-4,ASSPSGQLTGELF
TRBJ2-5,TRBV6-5,ASSSSAEDQETQY
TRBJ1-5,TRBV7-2,TSSSRTVSNQPQH
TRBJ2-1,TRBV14,ASSPFGRDWMYEQF
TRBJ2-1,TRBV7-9,ASSRYSGSKRNEQF
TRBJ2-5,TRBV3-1,ASSRGTSVYNEQY
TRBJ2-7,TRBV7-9,ASSLGQGDDEQY
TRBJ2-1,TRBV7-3,ASSLDPSPRGTYNEQF
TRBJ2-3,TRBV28,ASSLEAIGTQY
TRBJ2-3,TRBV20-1,SASKDTQY
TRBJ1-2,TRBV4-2,ASSLRSQGAFDYGYT
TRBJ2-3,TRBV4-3,ASSQDPLSTDTQY
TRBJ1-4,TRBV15,ATSRDRANEKLF
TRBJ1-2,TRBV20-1,SARGIGQGLGGYT
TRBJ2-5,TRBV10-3,AISESGGTQETQY
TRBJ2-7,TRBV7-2,ASSLQGMSSYEQY
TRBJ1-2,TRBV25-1,ASSERRAGVGYT
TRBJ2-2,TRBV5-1,ASSLLSDTGELF
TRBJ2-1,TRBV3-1,ASSPRTNGRNEQF
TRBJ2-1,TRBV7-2,ASSLASSGWSSYNEQF
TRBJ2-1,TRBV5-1,ASSLRASGGRGNEQF